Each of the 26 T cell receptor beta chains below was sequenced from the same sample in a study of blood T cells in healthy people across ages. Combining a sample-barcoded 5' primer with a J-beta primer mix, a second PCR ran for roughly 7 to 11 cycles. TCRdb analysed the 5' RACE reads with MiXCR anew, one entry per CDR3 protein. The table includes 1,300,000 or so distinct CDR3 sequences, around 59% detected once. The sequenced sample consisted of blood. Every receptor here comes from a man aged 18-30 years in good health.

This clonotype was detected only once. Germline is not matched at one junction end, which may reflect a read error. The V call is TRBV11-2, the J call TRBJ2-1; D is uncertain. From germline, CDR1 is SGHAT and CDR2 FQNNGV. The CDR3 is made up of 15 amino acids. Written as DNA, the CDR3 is TGTGCCAGCAGCTTAGTAGAGCTCGTCTACAATAAGCAGTTCTTC. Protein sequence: CASSLVELVYNKQFF.

The CDR3 bases are TGTGCCAGCAGCGTGCCCGGGACAAAGACCACAGATACGCAGTATTTT. It yields the protein CASSVPGTKTTDTQYF. The chain joins TRBV7-9 to TRBJ2-3, with D perhaps matching TRBD1 (6 bases). This CDR3 has 16 amino acids. The germline V gene has CDR1 SEHNR and CDR2 FQNEAQ (reference sequence). Deletions cut 5 bases from V and 2 bases from J, with 17 bases between. Using reference TRBV7-9 and TRBJ2-3 for the parts outside the CDR3, the full variable domain is DTGVSQNPRHKITKRGQNVTFRCDPISEHNRLYWYRQTLGQGPEFLTYFQNEAQLEKSRLLSDRFSAERPKGSFSTLEIQRTEQGDSAMYLCASSVPGTKTTDTQYFGPGTRLTVL.

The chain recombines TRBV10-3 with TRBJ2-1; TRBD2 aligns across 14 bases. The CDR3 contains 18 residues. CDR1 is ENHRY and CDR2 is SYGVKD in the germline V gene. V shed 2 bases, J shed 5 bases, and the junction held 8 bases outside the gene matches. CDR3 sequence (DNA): TGTGCCATCAGTGAGACGGGACTAGCGGGAGTGGGGGACAATGAGCAGTTCTTC. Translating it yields CAISETGLAGVGDNEQFF.

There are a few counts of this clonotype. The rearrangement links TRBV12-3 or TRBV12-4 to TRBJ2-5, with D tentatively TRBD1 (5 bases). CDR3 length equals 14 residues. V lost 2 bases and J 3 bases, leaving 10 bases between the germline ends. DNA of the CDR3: TGTGCCAGCAGTTTAAGTCCAGGGAAAGAGACCCAGTACTTC. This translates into CASSLSPGKETQYF.

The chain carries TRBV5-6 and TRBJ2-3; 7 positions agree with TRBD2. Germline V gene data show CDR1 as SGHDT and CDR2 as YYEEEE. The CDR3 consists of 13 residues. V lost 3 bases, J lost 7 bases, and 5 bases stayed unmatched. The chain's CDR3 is CASSSGTTYTQYF. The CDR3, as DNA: TGTGCCAGCAGCTCCGGGACTACCTATACGCAGTATTTT.

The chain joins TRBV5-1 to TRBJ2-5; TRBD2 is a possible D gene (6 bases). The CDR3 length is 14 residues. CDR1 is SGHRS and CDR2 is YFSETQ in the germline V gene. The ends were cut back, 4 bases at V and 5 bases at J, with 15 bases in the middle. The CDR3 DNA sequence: TGCGCCAGCAGCAAAACGGGGGTTGCGGAGACCCAGTACTTC. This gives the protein CASSKTGVAETQYF.

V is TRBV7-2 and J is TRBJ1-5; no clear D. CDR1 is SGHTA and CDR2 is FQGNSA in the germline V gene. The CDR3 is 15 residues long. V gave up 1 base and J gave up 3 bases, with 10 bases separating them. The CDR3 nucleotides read TGTGCCAGCAGCTTAGTCAGTCGGAACAATCAGCCCCAGCATTTT. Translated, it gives CASSLVSRNNQPQHF.

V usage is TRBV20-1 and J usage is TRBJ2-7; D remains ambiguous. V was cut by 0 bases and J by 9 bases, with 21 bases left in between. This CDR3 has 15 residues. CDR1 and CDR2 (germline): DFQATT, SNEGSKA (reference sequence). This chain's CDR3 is CSARDPGPRVVGQYF. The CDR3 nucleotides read TGCAGTGCTAGAGACCCCGGGCCCAGAGTCGTTGGGCAGTACTTC.

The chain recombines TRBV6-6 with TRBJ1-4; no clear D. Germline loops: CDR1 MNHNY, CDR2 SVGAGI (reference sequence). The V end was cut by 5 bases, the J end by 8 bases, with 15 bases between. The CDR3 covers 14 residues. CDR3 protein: CASSNLDGQEKLFF. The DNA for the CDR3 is TGTGCCAGCAGTAACCTGGACGGCCAGGAAAAACTGTTTTTT.

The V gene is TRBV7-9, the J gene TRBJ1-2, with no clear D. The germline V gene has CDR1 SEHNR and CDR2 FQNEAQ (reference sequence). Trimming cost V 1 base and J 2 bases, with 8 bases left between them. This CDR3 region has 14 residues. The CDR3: CASSLEGPNYGYTF. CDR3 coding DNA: TGTGCCAGCAGCTTAGAGGGCCCAAACTATGGCTACACCTTC.

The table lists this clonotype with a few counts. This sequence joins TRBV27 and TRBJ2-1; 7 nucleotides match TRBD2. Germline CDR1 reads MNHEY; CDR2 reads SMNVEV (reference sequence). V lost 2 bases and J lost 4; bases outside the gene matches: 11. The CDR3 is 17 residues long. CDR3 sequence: CASSLLPLAGAYNEQFF. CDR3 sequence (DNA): TGTGCCAGCAGTTTACTCCCGCTGGCGGGAGCTTACAATGAGCAGTTCTTC.

CDR3 coding DNA: TGTGCCAGCAGCGCGCCGAGGAGGAAAGATCCTGGGGCCAACGTCCTGACTTTC. Its protein product is CASSAPRRKDPGANVLTF. The rearrangement joins TRBV7-9 to TRBJ2-6, with D perhaps TRBD2 (5 bases). CDR3 size: 18 residues. Trimming took off 5 bases at V and 2 bases at J, with 19 bases between the two ends. Germline V gene lookup returns CDR1 SEHNR and CDR2 FQNEAQ (reference sequence).

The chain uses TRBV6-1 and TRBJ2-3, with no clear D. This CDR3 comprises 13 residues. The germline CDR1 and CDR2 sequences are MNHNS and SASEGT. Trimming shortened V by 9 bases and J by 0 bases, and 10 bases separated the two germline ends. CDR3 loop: CASTRYSTDTQYF. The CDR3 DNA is TGTGCCAGTACTCGTTATAGCACAGATACGCAGTATTTT.

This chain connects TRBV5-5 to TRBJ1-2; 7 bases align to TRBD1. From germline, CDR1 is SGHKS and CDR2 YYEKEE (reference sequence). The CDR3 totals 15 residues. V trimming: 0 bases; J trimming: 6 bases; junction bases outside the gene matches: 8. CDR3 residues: CASSLAITGVDGYTF. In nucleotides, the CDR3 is TGTGCCAGCAGCTTGGCTATCACAGGGGTCGATGGCTACACCTTC.

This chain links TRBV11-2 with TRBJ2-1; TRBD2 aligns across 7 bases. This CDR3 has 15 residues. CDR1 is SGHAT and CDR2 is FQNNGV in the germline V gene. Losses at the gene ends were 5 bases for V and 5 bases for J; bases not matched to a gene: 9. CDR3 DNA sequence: TGTGCCAGCAGCCCAGGACTAGGGCTCCACAATGAGCAGTTCTTC. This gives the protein CASSPGLGLHNEQFF.

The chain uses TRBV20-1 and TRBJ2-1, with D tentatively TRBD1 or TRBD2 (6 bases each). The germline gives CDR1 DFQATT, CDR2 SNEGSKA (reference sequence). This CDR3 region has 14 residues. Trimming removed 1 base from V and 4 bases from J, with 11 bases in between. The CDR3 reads CSARAGAPYNEQFF. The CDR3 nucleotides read TGCAGTGCTAGAGCGGGGGCCCCGTACAATGAGCAGTTCTTC.

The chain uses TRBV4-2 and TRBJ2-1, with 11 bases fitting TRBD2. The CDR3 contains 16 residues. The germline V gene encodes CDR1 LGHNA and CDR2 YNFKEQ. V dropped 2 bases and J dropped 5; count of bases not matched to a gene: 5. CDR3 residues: CASSQPLAGGNNEQFF. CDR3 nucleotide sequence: TGTGCCAGCAGCCAACCTCTAGCGGGAGGCAACAATGAGCAGTTCTTC.

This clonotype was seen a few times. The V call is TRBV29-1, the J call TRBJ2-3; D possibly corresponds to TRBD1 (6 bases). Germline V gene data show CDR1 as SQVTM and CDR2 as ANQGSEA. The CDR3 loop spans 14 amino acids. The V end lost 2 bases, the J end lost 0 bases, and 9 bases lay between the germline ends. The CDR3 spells CSVEKGESTDTQYF. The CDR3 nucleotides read TGCAGCGTTGAAAAGGGGGAAAGCACAGATACGCAGTATTTT.

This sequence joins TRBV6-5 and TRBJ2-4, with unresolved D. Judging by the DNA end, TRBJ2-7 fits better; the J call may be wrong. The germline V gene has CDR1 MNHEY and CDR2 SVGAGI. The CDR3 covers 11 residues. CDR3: CATLFSYEQYF. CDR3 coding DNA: TGTGCCACCCTATTCTCTTACGAGCAGTACTTC.

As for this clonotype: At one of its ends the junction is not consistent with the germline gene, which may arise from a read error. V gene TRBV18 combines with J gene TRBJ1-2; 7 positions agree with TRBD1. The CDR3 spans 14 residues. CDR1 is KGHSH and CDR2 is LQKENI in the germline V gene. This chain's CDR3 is CASSPQGRGYGYTF. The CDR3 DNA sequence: TGTGCCAGCTCGCCACAGGGGCGAGGCTATGGCTACACCTTC.

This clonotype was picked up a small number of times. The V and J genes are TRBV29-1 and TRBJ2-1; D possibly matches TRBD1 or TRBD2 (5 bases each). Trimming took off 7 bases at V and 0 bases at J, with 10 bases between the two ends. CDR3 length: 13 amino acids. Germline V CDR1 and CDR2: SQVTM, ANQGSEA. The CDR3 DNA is TGCAGCGCTAGGGACGGCTCCTACAATGAGCAGTTCTTC. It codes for CSARDGSYNEQFF.

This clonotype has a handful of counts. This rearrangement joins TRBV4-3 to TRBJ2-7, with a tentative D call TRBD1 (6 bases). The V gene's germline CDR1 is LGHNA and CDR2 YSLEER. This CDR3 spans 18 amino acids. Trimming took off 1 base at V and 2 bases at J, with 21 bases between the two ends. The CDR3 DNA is TGCGCCAGCAGCCAAGGACTGTCCCGACAGGCGATAACCTACGAGCAGTACTTC. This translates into CASSQGLSRQAITYEQYF.

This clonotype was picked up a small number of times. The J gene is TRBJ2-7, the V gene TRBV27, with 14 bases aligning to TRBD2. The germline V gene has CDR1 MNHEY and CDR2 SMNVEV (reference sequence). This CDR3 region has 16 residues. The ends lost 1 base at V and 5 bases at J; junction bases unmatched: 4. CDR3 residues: CASSLLGLAGADEQYF. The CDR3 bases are TGTGCCAGCAGTTTATTGGGACTAGCGGGAGCCGACGAGCAGTACTTC.

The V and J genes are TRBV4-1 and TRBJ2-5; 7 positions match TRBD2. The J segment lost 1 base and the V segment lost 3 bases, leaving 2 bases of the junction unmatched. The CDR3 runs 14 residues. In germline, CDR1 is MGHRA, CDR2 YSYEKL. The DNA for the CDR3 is TGCGCCAGCAGCCACCTAGCGGTCCAAGAGACCCAGTACTTC. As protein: CASSHLAVQETQYF.

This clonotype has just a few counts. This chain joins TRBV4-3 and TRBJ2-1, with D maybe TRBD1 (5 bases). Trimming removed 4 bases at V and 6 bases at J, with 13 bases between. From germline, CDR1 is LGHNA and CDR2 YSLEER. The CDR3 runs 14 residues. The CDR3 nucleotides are TGCGCCAGCAGCCCCGTCGGAAGGGGCAATGAGCAGTTCTTC. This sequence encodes CASSPVGRGNEQFF.

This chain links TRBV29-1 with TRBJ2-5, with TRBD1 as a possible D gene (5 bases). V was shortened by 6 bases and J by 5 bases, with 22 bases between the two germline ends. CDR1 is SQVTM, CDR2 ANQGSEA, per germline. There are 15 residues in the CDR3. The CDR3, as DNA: TGCAGCGTCCAACCTCATAGGGGTACCAGGGAGACCCAGTACTTC. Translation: CSVQPHRGTRETQYF.